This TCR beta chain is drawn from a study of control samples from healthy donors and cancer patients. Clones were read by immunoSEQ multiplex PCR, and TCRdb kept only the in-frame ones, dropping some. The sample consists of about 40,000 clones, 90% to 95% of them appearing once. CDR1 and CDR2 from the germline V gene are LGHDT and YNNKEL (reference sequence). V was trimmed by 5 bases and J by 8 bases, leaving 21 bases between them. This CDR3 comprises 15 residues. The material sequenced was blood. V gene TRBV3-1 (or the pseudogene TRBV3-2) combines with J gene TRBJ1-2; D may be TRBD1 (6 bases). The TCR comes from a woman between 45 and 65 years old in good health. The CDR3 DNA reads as TGTGCCAGCAGCTCCGAAGGGTACAGGGTAGAAGGCTACACCTTC. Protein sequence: CASSSEGYRVEGYTF.